The present TCR beta chain was sequenced within a study of shared clonotypes between healthy human individuals. Turning to the study itself: Donor composition was two women and a few men, aged 18 to 49.

Libraries were prepared by immunoSEQ multiplex PCR; TCRdb keeps only in-frame clonotypes and omits some of them. Of about 2.4 million clones listed, approximately 93% are singletons. Overall study results and limits: In having few donors, the study represented limited genetic and exposure-history diversity.

Healthy and HIV-negative, the adult donors had no recent acute infections or vaccinations. Notes on this clone: As yet, its antigen is unknown. This CDR3 is also generated by other DNA sequences in the sample.

V dropped 2 bases and J dropped 6; count of bases not matched to a gene: 4. Germline CDR1 SEHNR, CDR2 FQNEAQ (reference sequence). The CDR3 consists of 14 residues. The chain employs TRBV7-9 and TRBJ2-7; 10 bases agree with TRBD2. The receptor comes from a man between 18 and 29 years old in good health. Some clones in this sample may be carry-over from other donors' samples. The sample taken for sequencing was naive CD4+ T cells from PBMCs. Subset noted: CD45RA+ positively selected. The CDR3 loop is CASSLLAGVSEQYF. CDR3 sequence (DNA): TGTGCCAGCAGCTTACTAGCGGGAGTATCCGAGCAGTACTTC.